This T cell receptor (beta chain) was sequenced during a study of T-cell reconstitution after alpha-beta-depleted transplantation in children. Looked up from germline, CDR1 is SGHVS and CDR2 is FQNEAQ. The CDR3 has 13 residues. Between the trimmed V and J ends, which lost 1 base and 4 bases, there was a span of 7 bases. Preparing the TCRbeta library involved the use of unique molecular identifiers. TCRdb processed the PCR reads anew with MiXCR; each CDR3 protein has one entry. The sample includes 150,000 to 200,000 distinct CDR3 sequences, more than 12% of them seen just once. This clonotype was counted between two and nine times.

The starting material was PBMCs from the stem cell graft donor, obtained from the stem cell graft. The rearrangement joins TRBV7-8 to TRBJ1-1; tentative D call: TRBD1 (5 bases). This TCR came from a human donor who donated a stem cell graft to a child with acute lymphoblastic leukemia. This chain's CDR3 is CASSLDRFTEAFF. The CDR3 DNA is TGTGCCAGCAGCTTAGACAGGTTCACTGAAGCTTTCTTT.